The T cell receptor (beta chain) under discussion was sequenced for a study of blood T cell repertoires in COVID-19. Overall study: Samples came from the United States, Italy and Spain, spanning acute and convalescent COVID-19. Nucleic acid was either cDNA or gDNA, and it came from T cells, B-cell-depleted T cells, or PBMCs.

CDR1 and CDR2 from the germline V gene are MNHEY and SVGAGI. Trimming removed 7 bases from V and 3 bases from J, with 17 bases in between. This CDR3 comprises 15 residues. The method was immunoSEQ multiplex PCR; TCRdb's version includes in-frame clones alone and lacks a portion of them. The table has 360,000 or so clones, 90% seen once. The material sequenced was peripheral blood. The J gene is TRBJ2-3, the V gene TRBV6-5; D remains ambiguous. This receptor was obtained from a man younger than 35 with active or convalescent COVID-19. CDR3 amino acids: CASTENRRSTDTQYF. CDR3 coding DNA: TGTGCCAGCACCGAAAACCGGAGAAGTACAGATACGCAGTATTTT.